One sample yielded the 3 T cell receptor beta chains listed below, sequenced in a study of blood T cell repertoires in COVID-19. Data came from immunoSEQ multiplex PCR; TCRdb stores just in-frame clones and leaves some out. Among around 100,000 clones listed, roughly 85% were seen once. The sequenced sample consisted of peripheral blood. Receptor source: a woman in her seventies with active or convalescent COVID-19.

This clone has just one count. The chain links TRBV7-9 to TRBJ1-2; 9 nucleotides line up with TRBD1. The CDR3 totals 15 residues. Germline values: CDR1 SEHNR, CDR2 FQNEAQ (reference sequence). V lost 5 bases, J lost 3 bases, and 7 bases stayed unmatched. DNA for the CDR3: TGTGCCAGCAGCCTCGGGACAGGGAGTGACTATGGCTACACCTTC. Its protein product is CASSLGTGSDYGYTF.

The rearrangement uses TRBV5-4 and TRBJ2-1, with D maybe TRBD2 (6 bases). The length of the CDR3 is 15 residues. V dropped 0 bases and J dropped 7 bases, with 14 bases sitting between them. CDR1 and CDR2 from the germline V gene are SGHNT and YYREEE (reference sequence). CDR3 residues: CASSLAGGGGNEQFF. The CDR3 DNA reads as TGTGCCAGCAGCTTGGCCGGGGGAGGCGGAAATGAGCAGTTCTTC.

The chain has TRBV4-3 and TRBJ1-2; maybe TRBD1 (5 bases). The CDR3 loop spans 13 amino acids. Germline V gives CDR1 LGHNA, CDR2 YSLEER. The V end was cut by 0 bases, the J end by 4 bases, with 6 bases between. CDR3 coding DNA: TGCGCCAGCAGCCAAGATCAGGGCTATGGCTACACCTTC. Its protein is CASSQDQGYGYTF.